This TCR beta chain was identified in a study of monozygotic twins with inflammatory bowel disease. Study results and limitations: The analysis did not separate different T cell subtypes.

The CDR3 spans 14 residues. Germline V gene data show CDR1 as MNHNS and CDR2 as SASEGT. TCRdb re-called the 5' RACE reads and gives one entry per CDR3 protein, without DNA. This repertoire includes some 200,000 distinct CDR3 sequences. Regarding this clonotype: Its antigen remains unidentified.

This chain joins TRBV6-1 and TRBJ2-3; TCRdb gives TRBD1 as the D gene, but with no DNA this cannot be confirmed. The sample comprised blood. This TCR came from a human donor with ulcerative colitis or Crohn's disease, or a healthy co-twin of an affected twin (not recorded which). The CDR3 loop reads CASGLNRATDTQYF.